Listed below are T cell receptor beta chains from one sample, sequenced in a study of cytomegalovirus exposure and HLA in healthy donors. Assay used: immunoSEQ multiplex PCR; TCRdb lists only in-frame clones, some missing. The table includes 90,000 to 110,000 clones, around 77% detected once. Sequenced material: PBMCs. The receptors were gathered from a woman between 40 and 55 years old in good health and CMV-seropositive. Both conserved end residues are part of each CDR3. Fields, in order: J gene, clone size, D gene, V gene, CDR3 protein, CDR3 DNA. D genes are given only for firm matches. Where a row states a size, it is once, few, many or the class of an expanded clone; other rows omit it.

>TRBJ2-1|.|.|TRBV4-1
CASSQVAGASNEQFF
TGCGCCAGCAGCCAAGTGGCGGGGGCCAGTAATGAGCAGTTCTTC
>TRBJ2-5|.|.|TRBV7-8
CASSPETGLGETQYF
TGTGCCAGCAGCCCAGAGACTGGTTTGGGAGAGACCCAGTACTTC
>TRBJ2-1|.|.|TRBV18
CASSPIRGLLYNEQFF
TGTGCCAGCTCACCGATCAGGGGATTGTTGTACAATGAGCAGTTCTTC
>TRBJ2-2|.|.|TRBV10-3
CAISPFDMTTGELFF
TGTGCCATCAGTCCCTTTGACATGACCACCGGGGAGCTGTTTTTT
>TRBJ2-4|.|.|TRBV2
CASSDVPGAKNIQYF
TGTGCCAGCAGTGATGTCCCGGGAGCCAAAAACATTCAGTACTTC
>TRBJ1-5|.|TRBD1|TRBV6-1
CASSGQGVYQPQHF
TGTGCCAGCAGTGGTCAGGGGGTGTATCAGCCCCAGCATTTT
>TRBJ2-1|.|.|TRBV21-1
CASNAGTRLLAHEQFF
TGTGCCAGCAACGCCGGTACAAGACTGTTAGCACATGAGCAGTTCTTC
>TRBJ2-7|.|.|TRBV28
CASSLWAGRQYF
TGTGCCAGCAGTTTATGGGCAGGTCGGCAGTACTTC
>TRBJ2-1|once|TRBD2|TRBV5-6
CASSSLAGGPNNEQFF
TGTGCCAGCAGCTCGTTAGCGGGGGGACCGAACAATGAGCAGTTCTTC
>TRBJ1-5|.|.|TRBV28
CASSGGFFSNQPQHF
TGTGCCAGCAGCGGCGGATTTTTTAGCAATCAGCCCCAGCATTTT
>TRBJ2-5|.|TRBD2|TRBV9
CASSGAGGLEETQYF
TGTGCCAGCAGCGGGGCGGGGGGGCTCGAGGAGACCCAGTACTTC
>TRBJ2-7|.|TRBD1|TRBV10-2
CASRGGLGQGSAYEQYF
TGCGCCAGCAGGGGGGGGTTGGGACAGGGGTCAGCCTACGAGCAGTACTTC
>TRBJ2-7|few|.|TRBV9
CASSVESGYSYEQYF
TGTGCCAGCAGCGTAGAGTCAGGCTACTCCTACGAGCAGTACTTC
>TRBJ2-3|.|.|TRBV5-1
CASSLDARTDTQYF
TGCGCCAGCAGCTTGGATGCTAGGACAGATACGCAGTATTTT
>TRBJ1-5|.|TRBD1|TRBV27
CASSSIQGVAGQPQHF
TGTGCCAGCAGTTCAATACAGGGGGTAGCGGGCCAGCCCCAGCATTTT
>TRBJ2-7|.|.|TRBV11-1
CASSLYANHPAQGYEQYF
TGTGCCAGCAGCTTATACGCAAATCACCCGGCCCAGGGCTACGAGCAGTACTTC
>TRBJ2-3|few|TRBD1|TRBV11-2
CASSLAGGDVYTQYF
TGTGCCAGCAGCTTAGCAGGGGGCGATGTATATACGCAGTATTTT
>TRBJ2-1|once|TRBD1|TRBV2
CASIRQGNEQFF
TGTGCCAGCATCCGACAGGGAAATGAGCAGTTCTTC
>TRBJ2-7|.|.|TRBV28
CASSLYPGSFYEQYF
TGTGCCAGCAGTTTATACCCGGGTTCTTTCTACGAGCAGTACTTC
>TRBJ2-7|.|.|TRBV6-1
CASSERTVREQYF
TGTGCCAGCAGTGAGAGGACTGTACGCGAGCAGTACTTC
>TRBJ1-1|once|.|TRBV27
CASSLEGDTEAFF
TGTGCCAGCAGTTTAGAGGGGGACACTGAAGCTTTCTTT
>TRBJ2-1|.|TRBD1|TRBV14
CASSPHSPGTGAPNEQFF
TGTGCCAGCAGCCCCCACTCGCCCGGGACAGGGGCCCCGAATGAGCAGTTCTTC
>TRBJ2-7|.|.|TRBV6-4
CASSQEGGPTYEQYF
TGTGCCAGCAGCCAAGAGGGGGGGCCCACCTACGAGCAGTACTTC
>TRBJ1-2|.|TRBD1|TRBV5-1
CASSGQGAGDYGYTF
TGCGCCAGCAGCGGACAGGGGGCCGGGGACTATGGCTACACCTTC
>TRBJ2-3|.|.|TRBV5-4
CASSLTTNLRDTQYF
TGTGCCAGCAGCTTGACGACTAACCTACGGGATACGCAGTATTTT
>TRBJ1-1|once|.|TRBV19
CASMGSGARTPWMNTEAFF
TGTGCCAGTATGGGTAGTGGGGCCAGGACCCCCTGGATGAACACTGAAGCTTTCTTT